Included here is one T cell receptor beta chain sequence, with context. The assay was immunoSEQ multiplex PCR, and TCRdb's table has in-frame clones only and misses some. Found here are about 190,000 clones, 80% of them singletons; the top ten hold under 8%. The data are from a study of blood T cell repertoires in COVID-19. Study overall: COVID-19 samples from acute and convalescent phases originated in the United States, Italy and Spain. In each case, the material was cDNA or gDNA derived from T cells, B-cell-depleted T cells, or PBMCs.

Germline values: CDR1 ENHRY, CDR2 SYGVKD. The V end lost 7 bases, the J end lost 6 bases, and 13 bases lay between the germline ends. The CDR3 sequence is 13 residues long. Source material: peripheral blood. The source of this sequence is a man in his 60s with acute or convalescent COVID-19. The V call is TRBV10-3, the J call TRBJ1-5; D gene unclear. CDR3 sequence reads: CAITSGGRQPQHF. CDR3 nucleotide sequence: TGTGCCATCACTTCGGGTGGCCGTCAGCCCCAGCATTTT.